This paragraph covers one TCR beta chain sequence. Antigen unknown. This record comes from a study of Graves' ophthalmopathy and Graves' hyperthyroidism. About the study: In this cohort's terms, stable hyperthyroidism meant no ophthalmopathy by 18 months of follow-up.

V trimming: 10 bases; J trimming: 2 bases; junction bases outside the gene matches: 5. This CDR3 contains 13 residues. Germline CDR1 is ENHRY and CDR2 is SYGVKD. Amplification of the TCR beta CDR3 regions used RNA transcripts (as template). HTBI primers were employed in first-round RT-PCR, then a second-round multiplex PCR followed. TCRdb reanalysed the multiplex PCR reads using MiXCR and keeps one entry per CDR3 protein. The profile shows 1 million to 1.3 million distinct CDR3 sequences, about 36% of them singletons. The study's findings and limits: The study's model predicted ophthalmopathy progression at 70.59% sensitivity and around 75% specificity. Most expanded clonotypes from thyroid (those above 0.001 frequency) were also found in blood.

The rearrangement joins TRBV10-3 to TRBJ1-3; 7 bases agree with TRBD1. The TCR sequence derives from an adult man with Graves' hyperthyroidism. What was sequenced was peripheral blood or thyroid tissue (not recorded which). The CDR3 nucleotides are TGTGCCAGCGGGACAGCTCCTGGAAACACCATATATTTT. Its protein product is CASGTAPGNTIYF.